This T cell receptor beta chain was obtained from a study of T cells expressing NK-cell markers. Study details: Seven of the eight sequenced donors were classified as HCMV-seropositive, and one was classified as seronegative. Findings of the study overall: It remained uncertain whether the expanded NKG2C+ T cell clones were specific for HCMV antigens. As a fraction of CD8+ T cells, dominant NKG2C+ clonotypes reached about 1.0-8% in six donors.

CDR1 and CDR2 (germline): LNHNV, YYDKDF (reference sequence). This CDR3 spans 15 amino acids. Researchers built TCR beta cDNA using 5'RACE template switching with UMIs. TCRdb reprocessed the 5' RACE reads and reports one entry per CDR3 protein, with no DNA. The table lists just under 7,500 distinct CDR3 sequences. Of note for this clonotype: The antigen is undetermined.

The receptor's source is a man aged 18-75 years in good health. The chain uses TRBV15 and TRBJ2-3; TCRdb proposes TRBD2, but this gene call is untestable without DNA. What was sequenced was blood T cells: a sorted CD56 or NKG2C T cell subset, CD4+ or CD8+ T cells, or bulk PBMC T cells (not recorded which). CDR3 amino acids: CATSQGRRDRITQYF. Drawing the rest from reference TRBV15 and TRBJ2-3, the complete variable domain is DAMVIQNPRYQVTQFGKPVTLSCSQTLNHNVMYWYQQKSSQAPKLLFHYYDKDFNNEADTPDNFQSRRPNTSFCFLDIRSPGLGDTAMYLCATSQGRRDRITQYFGPGTRLTVL.